Below are 26 T cell receptor beta chains sequenced from a single sample in a study of T-cell memory formation after mild COVID-19. MiXCR, applied by TCRdb to the 5' RACE reads, yields one record per CDR3 protein. The sample includes roughly 400,000 distinct CDR3 sequences, 24% of them seen just once. Material: PBMCs or a T cell subset sorted from them (not recorded which). These receptors came from an adult woman who had mild COVID-19 (a few samples of this study predate the infection). Cell type and time point are not known.

The chain employs TRBV4-1 and TRBJ2-7; D may match TRBD1 or TRBD2 (5 bases each). CDR3 size: 15 residues. Germline CDR1 is MGHRA and CDR2 is YSYEKL. Trimming shortened V by 1 base and J by 8 bases, and 18 bases separated the two germline ends. Here the CDR3 reads CASSQGAGTHTQQYF. The CDR3 DNA is TGCGCCAGCAGCCAAGGGGCTGGGACCCACACGCAGCAGTACTTC.

The sample holds many counts of this clonotype. The rearrangement uses TRBV15 and TRBJ2-1; unclear D gene. Trimming left V 2 bases short and J 11 bases short, with 10 bases between. This CDR3 spans 12 amino acids. Germline V gene lookup returns CDR1 LNHNV and CDR2 YYDKDF (reference sequence). This chain's CDR3 is CATSRLDVQQFF. The CDR3 DNA is TGTGCCACCAGCAGACTAGACGTTCAGCAGTTCTTC.

Only a few counts were recorded for this clonotype. The rearrangement links TRBV7-2 to TRBJ1-1; 9 bases line up with TRBD1. The CDR3 runs 16 residues. Germline CDR1 is SGHTA and CDR2 is FQGNSA. Trimming took 1 base from V and 1 from J; bases not matched to a gene: 4. DNA of the CDR3: TGTGCCAGCAGCTTAGGTACAGGGGGCTCGAACACTGAAGCTTTCTTT. Translation: CASSLGTGGSNTEAFF.

This clonotype occurred a few times. The chain uses TRBV12-3 or TRBV12-4 and TRBJ1-5, with TRBD1 matching 12 bases. The CDR3 covers 15 residues. The V segment lost 7 bases and the J segment 1 base; nucleotides outside the gene matches: 2. In DNA, the CDR3 is TGTGCCAGCAAGGGACAGGGGGCAAGCAATCAGCCCCAGCATTTT. Translated, it gives CASKGQGASNQPQHF.

The chain combines TRBV5-1 with TRBJ2-5, with 10 bases lining up with TRBD2. The CDR3 contains 16 residues. With V trimmed by 1 base and J by 5 bases, 8 bases remained unmatched. CDR1 is SGHRS, CDR2 YFSETQ, per germline. The CDR3 spells CASSLLSSGGHETQYF. The CDR3 DNA sequence: TGCGCCAGCAGCTTGTTGTCTAGCGGGGGCCACGAGACCCAGTACTTC.

V is TRBV5-1 and J is TRBJ1-1; 8 positions match TRBD1. CDR3 length equals 17 residues. Germline V gene sequence: CDR1 SGHRS, CDR2 YFSETQ. After removal of 4 bases from V and 4 bases from J, the junction contained 15 bases not matched to a gene. This CDR3 is CASSRGQASKKGTEAFF. The DNA for the CDR3 is TGCGCCAGCAGCCGGGGACAGGCTAGTAAGAAGGGCACTGAAGCTTTCTTT.

The J gene is TRBJ1-3, the V gene TRBV5-1; D unresolved. Germline V gene data show CDR1 as SGHRS and CDR2 as YFSETQ. This CDR3 region has 15 residues. Trimming removed 0 bases at V and 0 bases at J, with 7 bases between. The CDR3 nucleotides read TGCGCCAGCAGCTTGGGGGATCGCTCTGGAAACACCATATATTTT. Translation gives CASSLGDRSGNTIYF.

The V gene is TRBV2, the J gene TRBJ1-1; D is perhaps TRBD1 (5 bases). This CDR3 comprises 12 residues. With 6 bases removed from V and 9 bases from J, the gap between germline ends came to 14 bases. Germline values: CDR1 SNHLY, CDR2 FYNNEI. The CDR3 DNA reads TGTGCCAGCAGAGGGGACCGCGGAAAAGCTTTCTTT. Translation: CASRGDRGKAFF.

This clonotype was seen a few times. The CDR3 nucleotides are TGTGCCAGCAGCTTAGGTCCAGTCGACGAGCAGTACTTC. Its translation is CASSLGPVDEQYF. The chain employs TRBV7-3 and TRBJ2-7; no definite D call. The CDR3 has 13 residues. The V end was cut by 2 bases, the J end by 5 bases, with 10 bases between. The germline gives CDR1 SGHTA, CDR2 FQGTGA.

The V gene is TRBV4-2, the J gene TRBJ2-1, with 14 nucleotides matching TRBD2. V shed 1 base, J shed 7 bases, and the junction held 6 bases outside the gene matches. The CDR3 extends over 17 amino acids. Per germline, CDR1 LGHNA and CDR2 YNFKEQ. CDR3 nucleotide sequence: TGTGCCAGCAGCCAAGTCTCGGGACTAGCGGGAGCGAATGAGCAGTTCTTC. Its translation: CASSQVSGLAGANEQFF.

The V call is TRBV14, the J call TRBJ2-7, with D perhaps assigned TRBD1 or TRBD2 (6 bases each). Trimming shortened V by 5 bases and J by 4 bases, and 15 bases separated the two germline ends. The CDR3 covers 14 residues. In germline, CDR1 is SGHDN, CDR2 FVKESK. The CDR3 DNA sequence: TGTGCCAGCAGCTCCCCAGGGGCGGGGTACGAGCAGTACTTC. Amino acids: CASSSPGAGYEQYF.

The rearrangement links TRBV24-1 to TRBJ2-1; 13 bases fit TRBD2. CDR1 and CDR2 from the germline V gene are KGHDR and SFDVKD. Trimming took 4 bases from V and 7 from J; bases not matched to a gene: 6. This CDR3 is built from 16 residues. The CDR3 protein is CATSETSGRALNEQFF. In DNA form, the CDR3 reads TGTGCCACCAGTGAAACTAGCGGGAGGGCCCTGAATGAGCAGTTCTTC.

The rearrangement links TRBV6-1 to TRBJ2-2, with TRBD1 identical over 8 bases. V lost 6 bases, J lost 6 bases, and 3 bases stayed unmatched. CDR1 MNHNS and CDR2 SASEGT come from the germline V gene. The length of the CDR3 is 13 residues. The CDR3 region is CASSAQGAGELFF. CDR3 coding DNA: TGTGCCAGCAGCGCACAGGGGGCCGGGGAGCTGTTTTTT.

The chain is built from TRBV29-1 and TRBJ2-3; D is ambiguous. The CDR3 covers 16 residues. V shed 0 bases and J shed 2 bases, with 15 bases lying between them. Germline V CDR1 and CDR2: SQVTM, ANQGSEA. This chain's CDR3 is CSVEDLTVRTTDTQYF. CDR3 DNA sequence: TGCAGCGTTGAAGATTTAACCGTTCGGACCACAGATACGCAGTATTTT.

This chain links TRBV7-8 with TRBJ2-5; D is uncertain. This CDR3 contains 13 residues. Germline CDR1 SGHVS, CDR2 FQNEAQ. V gave up 3 bases and J gave up 3 bases, with 8 bases separating them. CDR3 in amino acids: CASSFRTEETQYF. DNA for the CDR3: TGTGCCAGCAGCTTCCGTACAGAAGAGACCCAGTACTTC.

The J gene is TRBJ2-1, the V gene TRBV11-3, with 9 bases fitting TRBD1. Germline V gene sequence: CDR1 SGHNT, CDR2 YENEEA. This CDR3 is built from 15 residues. The junction had 6 bases not matched to a gene; V was cut back by 3 bases and J by 6 bases. The CDR3 region is CASSFGQGSPNEQFF. The CDR3 coding sequence is TGTGCCAGCAGCTTCGGACAGGGGTCCCCCAATGAGCAGTTCTTC.

The CDR3 sequence: CASSLGGFHEQYF. DNA for the CDR3: TGTGCCAGCAGCTTAGGAGGGTTCCACGAGCAGTACTTC. The chain carries TRBV7-2 and TRBJ2-7; D perhaps matches TRBD2 (5 bases). V shed 1 base and J shed 5 bases, with 9 bases lying between them. This CDR3 has 13 residues. CDR1 and CDR2 (germline): SGHTA, FQGNSA. The full variable domain, with the rest looked up from reference TRBV7-2 and TRBJ2-7, is GAGVSQSPSNKVTEKGKDVELRCDPISGHTALYWYRQSLGQGLEFLIYFQGNSAPDKSGLPSDRFSAERTGGSVSTLTIQRTQQEDSAVYLCASSLGGFHEQYFGPGTRLTVT.

This chain joins TRBV12-3 or TRBV12-4 and TRBJ2-1; 8 nucleotides agree with TRBD2. CDR3 length equals 13 residues. V trimming: 7 bases; J trimming: 9 bases; junction bases outside the gene matches: 8. CDR3 sequence: CASTGRAGGEQFF. The DNA of the CDR3 is TGTGCCAGCACCGGGAGGGCCGGCGGTGAGCAGTTCTTC.

V is TRBV2 and J is TRBJ2-7; 13 bases fit TRBD2. The length of the CDR3 is 16 residues. The germline gives CDR1 SNHLY, CDR2 FYNNEI. Losses at the gene ends were 5 bases for V and 4 bases for J; bases not matched to a gene: 8. CDR3 protein: CASSPAWTSGSYEQYF. As DNA, the CDR3 is TGTGCCAGCAGTCCCGCCTGGACTAGCGGGAGTTACGAGCAGTACTTC.

A single count supports this clonotype. CDR3 coding DNA: TGTGCCAGCAGCCCCCTTGGGGGTAGCGGGGGGGCCGGTACGCAGTATTTT. Its translation is CASSPLGGSGGAGTQYF. The rearrangement uses TRBV7-2 and TRBJ2-3; 11 bases match TRBD2. V lost 5 bases and J lost 8; bases outside the gene matches: 15. Germline loops: CDR1 SGHTA, CDR2 FQGNSA. The CDR3 totals 17 residues.

The rearrangement links TRBV7-6 to TRBJ2-3, with D possibly matching TRBD2 (7 bases). The CDR3 is made up of 15 amino acids. Germline loops: CDR1 SGHVS, CDR2 FNYEAQ. The V end lost 9 bases, the J end lost 2 bases, and 18 bases lay between the germline ends. The CDR3 protein is CASTTRGGTTDTQYF. The CDR3 DNA follows: TGTGCCAGTACGACTCGCGGGGGCACCACAGATACGCAGTATTTT.

This clonotype was detected ten times or more. The chain has TRBV7-9 and TRBJ2-5; 7 bases are shared with TRBD1. Germline V CDR1 and CDR2: SEHNR, FQNEAQ (reference sequence). J gave up 9 bases and V 8 bases, and 12 bases lay outside the gene matches. The CDR3 covers 13 residues. This CDR3 is CASGSGTVASQYF. The CDR3 nucleotides are TGTGCCAGCGGGTCCGGGACAGTAGCGTCCCAGTACTTC. The full variable domain, in which reference TRBV7-9 and TRBJ2-5 provide the parts outside the CDR3, is DTGVSQNPRHKITKRGQNVTFRCDPISEHNRLYWYRQTLGQGPEFLTYFQNEAQLEKSRLLSDRFSAERPKGSFSTLEIQRTEQGDSAMYLCASGSGTVASQYFGPGTRLLVL.

V usage is TRBV6-1 and J usage is TRBJ2-3; TRBD2 is a possible D gene (5 bases). V lost 7 bases and J 0 bases, leaving 8 bases between the germline ends. CDR3 size: 13 residues. In germline, CDR1 is MNHNS, CDR2 SASEGT. The CDR3 nucleotides read TGTGCCAGCACCCGGGGAAGCACAGATACGCAGTATTTT. Protein sequence: CASTRGSTDTQYF.

The CDR3 protein is CASSPTGLAASYNEQFF. In DNA form, the CDR3 reads TGTGCCAGCAGCCCAACGGGACTAGCGGCCTCCTACAATGAGCAGTTCTTC. The V gene is TRBV7-9, the J gene TRBJ2-1; 11 nucleotides line up with TRBD2. The CDR3 runs 17 residues. Unmatched junction bases numbered 6, after V lost 5 bases and J lost 0 bases. Per the germline V gene, CDR1 is SEHNR and CDR2 is FQNEAQ (reference sequence).

This clonotype was observed a handful of times. The DNA for the CDR3 is TGCAGCGTTGACCCGACAGGGGGTTCCTACGAGCAGTACTTC. This encodes CSVDPTGGSYEQYF. The chain combines TRBV29-1 with TRBJ2-7; 9 bases are a match to TRBD1. Germline CDR1 reads SQVTM; CDR2 reads ANQGSEA. With V trimmed by 3 bases and J by 1 base, 4 bases remained unmatched. The CDR3 loop spans 14 amino acids.

This clonotype was counted only a few times. The V call is TRBV12-3 or TRBV12-4, the J call TRBJ1-5, with unresolved D. The CDR3 length is 15 residues. V dropped 2 bases and J dropped 0 bases, with 8 bases sitting between them. The CDR3 reads CASSLRGVSNQPQHF. In DNA form, the CDR3 reads TGTGCCAGCAGTTTACGGGGAGTTAGCAATCAGCCCCAGCATTTT.